The 27 T cell receptor beta chains below all came from one sample that was sequenced in a study of blood T cell repertoires in COVID-19. TCRdb keeps only in-frame clones here, not all; method: immunoSEQ multiplex PCR. Seen here are approximately 250,000 clones, 75% to 90% observed once, and the top ten hold roughly 3.9%. Sequences were obtained from PBMCs or T cells enriched from blood (not recorded which). Receptor source: a woman aged 25 to 39 with acute COVID-19.

The rearrangement links TRBV6-5 to TRBJ2-1; 11 bases agree with TRBD2. V shed 5 bases and J 9 bases; nucleotides not matched to a gene: 6. The germline V gene has CDR1 MNHEY and CDR2 SVGAGI. This CDR3 contains 14 residues. The CDR3 nucleotides are TGTGCCAGCAGTCCCGGACTAGCGGGCCTTGAGCAGTTCTTC. It codes for CASSPGLAGLEQFF.

The V and J genes are TRBV10-3 and TRBJ2-1, with D possibly being TRBD2 (5 bases). V lost 7 bases, J lost 2 bases, and 18 bases lay in between. CDR3 length: 16 residues. CDR1 is ENHRY, CDR2 SYGVKD, per germline. The CDR3 loop reads CAIKKPDGGTYNEQFF. The CDR3 bases are TGTGCCATCAAGAAACCGGACGGAGGAACCTACAATGAGCAGTTCTTC.

The J gene is TRBJ2-7, the V gene TRBV9; possible D gene TRBD1, 6 bases. This CDR3 contains 13 residues. V was shortened by 3 bases and J by 2 bases, with 9 bases between the two germline ends. In germline, CDR1 is SGDLS, CDR2 YYNGEE. CDR3 region: CASSGDKPYEQYF. DNA of the CDR3: TGTGCCAGCAGCGGGGACAAGCCCTACGAGCAGTACTTC.

V is TRBV9 and J is TRBJ2-3; TRBD1 matches at 9 bases. Trimming cost V 3 bases and J 1 base; bases outside gene matches: 3. The CDR3 runs 15 residues. Germline loops: CDR1 SGDLS, CDR2 YYNGEE. The CDR3 protein is CASSAWTGGTDTQYF. Here the CDR3 DNA reads TGTGCCAGCAGCGCGTGGACAGGGGGCACAGATACGCAGTATTTT.

This chain links TRBV6-5 with TRBJ2-7; D is perhaps TRBD2 (5 bases). Trimming removed 7 bases from V and 0 bases from J, with 7 bases in between. Germline CDR1 MNHEY, CDR2 SVGAGI. The CDR3 extends over 12 amino acids. The CDR3 loop reads CASTRGSYEQYF. CDR3 coding DNA: TGTGCCAGCACCCGGGGCTCCTACGAGCAGTACTTC.

This sequence joins TRBV6-5 and TRBJ2-1; 7 nucleotides line up with TRBD1. Trimming at V came to 6 bases and at J to 3 bases, leaving 8 bases not matched to a gene. Germline CDR1 and CDR2: MNHEY and SVGAGI. This CDR3 is 15 amino acids long. The CDR3, as DNA: TGTGCCAGCAGAAAAGAGGGGGCCGTCTACAATGAGCAGTTCTTC. Amino acids: CASRKEGAVYNEQFF.

This clone was found once. CDR3 sequence reads: CASSVGLAGAYEQYF. Written as DNA, the CDR3 is TGTGCCAGCAGCGTCGGACTAGCGGGAGCTTACGAGCAGTACTTC. The chain employs TRBV9 and TRBJ2-7; 13 nucleotides match TRBD2. The junction had 3 bases not matched to a gene; V was cut back by 2 bases and J by 4 bases. Germline CDR1 is SGDLS and CDR2 is YYNGEE. There are 15 residues in the CDR3.

This chain links TRBV6-1 with TRBJ2-7; 8 bases are a match to TRBD1. V lost 3 bases and J lost 0; bases outside the gene matches: 7. Germline V gene sequence: CDR1 MNHNS, CDR2 SASEGT. The CDR3 consists of 16 residues. The chain's CDR3 is CASSEARQGSSYEQYF. In DNA, the CDR3 is TGTGCCAGCAGTGAGGCAAGACAGGGGAGCTCCTACGAGCAGTACTTC.

The chain employs TRBV6-5 and TRBJ1-1, with 9 bases lining up with TRBD1. The CDR3 totals 14 residues. The V gene end was trimmed by 6 bases and the J gene end by 7 bases; junction bases not matched to a gene: 9. Germline CDR1 is MNHEY and CDR2 is SVGAGI. CDR3 loop: CASSRPTGGSEAFF. The CDR3 nucleotides read TGTGCCAGCAGCCGACCTACAGGGGGCAGTGAAGCTTTCTTT.

V is TRBV30 and J is TRBJ1-4, with 9 positions matching TRBD1. The V segment lost 5 bases and the J segment 5 bases; nucleotides outside the gene matches: 6. Germline lookup yields CDR1 GTSNPN and CDR2 SVGIG (reference sequence). The CDR3 totals 14 residues. This CDR3 is CAWAKGTGNEKLFF. In DNA, the CDR3 is TGTGCCTGGGCAAAAGGGACAGGGAATGAAAAACTGTTTTTT.

The V call is TRBV24-1, the J call TRBJ2-2, with D perhaps matching TRBD1 (5 bases). Germline CDR1 and CDR2: KGHDR and SFDVKD. The CDR3 covers 13 residues. The V gene lost 2 bases and the J gene lost 6 bases, with 6 bases spanning the gap. The chain's CDR3 is CATSDSGPGELFF. The CDR3 nucleotides are TGTGCCACCAGTGATTCAGGGCCCGGGGAGCTGTTTTTT.

Here the CDR3 reads CASSRTRETQYF. CDR3 sequence (DNA): TGTGCCAGCAGTCGGACTAGGGAGACCCAGTACTTC. The rearrangement links TRBV12-3 or TRBV12-4 to TRBJ2-5; the match to TRBD2 covers 7 bases. V was clipped by 5 bases and J by 5 bases; unmatched bases: 2. The CDR3 totals 12 residues.

In its sample, this clone was seen a few times. The V and J genes are TRBV28 and TRBJ1-4; no firm D call. The CDR3 spans 16 residues. Germline V gene sequence: CDR1 MDHEN, CDR2 SYDVKM. V lost 5 bases and J lost 8, with 21 bases in between. The CDR3 spells CASSLRFSQRGEKLFF. DNA for the CDR3: TGTGCCAGCAGTCTTCGTTTCAGCCAGCGAGGGGAAAAACTGTTTTTT.

This clone was detected only a few times. The V call is TRBV3-1 (or the pseudogene TRBV3-2), the J call TRBJ1-5, with D unresolved. CDR1 and CDR2 (germline): LGHDT, YNNKEL (reference sequence). Between the trimmed V and J ends, which lost 2 bases and 4 bases, there was a span of 6 bases. The CDR3 length is 13 residues. As DNA, the CDR3 is TGTGCCAGCAGCCAAACGGAGAATCAGCCCCAGCATTTT. Translating it yields CASSQTENQPQHF.

The V gene is TRBV6-5, the J gene TRBJ1-4; no reliable D call. The CDR3 extends over 12 amino acids. Germline CDR1 MNHEY, CDR2 SVGAGI. V was clipped by 0 bases and J by 10 bases, with 6 bases between them. The chain's CDR3 is CASSYSGGKLFF. CDR3 coding DNA: TGTGCCAGCAGTTACTCCGGCGGAAAACTGTTTTTT.

The rearrangement links TRBV5-6 to TRBJ1-4; no clear D. V lost 1 base to trimming and J lost 10 bases, with 17 bases between them. Germline V gene data show CDR1 as SGHDT and CDR2 as YYEEEE. The CDR3 consists of 15 residues. CDR3 region: CASSLLTASVVKLFF. CDR3 coding DNA: TGTGCCAGCAGCTTGCTGACCGCAAGCGTCGTAAAACTGTTTTTT. The variable domain in full, with the rest retrieved from reference TRBV5-6 and TRBJ1-4, is DAGVTQSPTHLIKTRGQQVTLRCSPKSGHDTVSWYQQALGQGPQFIFQYYEEEERQRGNFPDRFSGHQFPNYSSELNVNALLLGDSALYLCASSLLTASVVKLFFGSGTQLSVL.

The chain joins TRBV27 to TRBJ2-1, with D perhaps matching TRBD1 (6 bases). Germline lookup yields CDR1 MNHEY and CDR2 SMNVEV (reference sequence). This CDR3 has 15 residues. The V gene lost 3 bases and the J gene lost 5 bases, with 14 bases spanning the gap. The CDR3 sequence: CASSFRGLGDNEQFF. The CDR3 coding sequence is TGTGCCAGCAGTTTCAGGGGCTTGGGAGACAATGAGCAGTTCTTC.

This clone showed up just once. The CDR3 DNA reads TGTGCCAGCAGCGTCCAGGGGGCCGTCACCGGGGAGCTGTTTTTT. This gives the protein CASSVQGAVTGELFF. This chain joins TRBV7-8 and TRBJ2-2; 8 positions match TRBD1. V shed 5 bases and J 4 bases; nucleotides not matched to a gene: 6. CDR1 SGHVS and CDR2 FQNEAQ come from the germline V gene. This CDR3 has 15 residues.

The chain couples TRBV5-5 to TRBJ2-1, with 9 bases lining up with TRBD1. The germline V gene encodes CDR1 SGHKS and CDR2 YYEKEE (reference sequence). After removal of 4 bases from V and 8 bases from J, the junction contained 7 bases not matched to a gene. The CDR3 is made up of 14 amino acids. The CDR3 sequence is CASSVQGAGDEQFF. CDR3 DNA: TGTGCCAGCAGCGTACAGGGGGCCGGGGATGAGCAGTTCTTC.

The rearrangement links TRBV10-3 to TRBJ1-3; D gene ambiguous. This CDR3 spans 15 amino acids. Germline CDR1 reads ENHRY; CDR2 reads SYGVKD. V was pared by 2 bases and J by 0 bases, with 8 bases between. CDR3: CAISEAGHSGNTIYF. The CDR3 DNA follows: TGTGCCATCAGTGAGGCCGGTCACTCTGGAAACACCATATATTTT.

This clone was counted between two and nine times. V usage is TRBV7-6 and J usage is TRBJ1-1, with 11 bases matching TRBD1. V shed 3 bases, J shed 2 bases, and the junction held 2 bases outside the gene matches. This CDR3 is built from 15 residues. CDR1 and CDR2 from the germline V gene are SGHVS and FNYEAQ. The CDR3 is CASSLGQGGNTEAFF. DNA of the CDR3: TGTGCCAGCAGCTTGGGACAGGGGGGAAACACTGAAGCTTTCTTT.

The chain combines TRBV7-2 with TRBJ2-7, with TRBD2 matching over 11 bases. Germline V gives CDR1 SGHTA, CDR2 FQGNSA. The CDR3 runs to 19 residues. J was trimmed by 5 bases and V by 0 bases; bases with no gene match: 15. The CDR3 DNA reads as TGTGCCAGCAGCTTAGCTTCCATTGGGCTAGCGGGAGGAGGCCACGAGCAGTACTTC. This encodes CASSLASIGLAGGGHEQYF.

This clone was counted a few times. The chain uses TRBV5-4 and TRBJ2-7; 8 bases match TRBD1. Unmatched junction bases numbered 8, after V lost 4 bases and J lost 5 bases. The CDR3 is 14 amino acids. Germline V gives CDR1 SGHNT, CDR2 YYREEE (reference sequence). The DNA for the CDR3 is TGTGCCAGCAGCGAGAAAGGACAGGGACACGAGCAGTACTTC. This translates into CASSEKGQGHEQYF. The full variable domain, completed using reference TRBV5-4 and TRBJ2-7, is ETGVTQSPTHLIKTRGQQVTLRCSSQSGHNTVSWYQQALGQGPQFIFQYYREEENGRGNFPPRFSGLQFPNYSSELNVNALELDDSALYLCASSEKGQGHEQYFGPGTRLTVT.

The chain employs TRBV5-1 and TRBJ2-2; TRBD1 aligns across 8 bases. The CDR3 runs 16 residues. V shed 4 bases, J shed 4 bases, and the junction held 9 bases outside the gene matches. In germline, CDR1 is SGHRS, CDR2 YFSETQ. CDR3 loop: CASSTRTGTGTGELFF. CDR3 bases: TGCGCCAGCAGCACCAGGACAGGGACGGGCACCGGGGAGCTGTTTTTT.

The chain recombines TRBV25-1 with TRBJ2-7; D is undetermined. Per germline, CDR1 MGHDK and CDR2 SYGVNS. The CDR3 spans 13 residues. Trimming removed 2 bases at V and 2 bases at J, with 7 bases between. The CDR3 is CASSEGAPYEQYF. The CDR3 DNA sequence: TGTGCCAGCAGTGAAGGAGCCCCCTACGAGCAGTACTTC.

This clone was detected only once. This CDR3 reads CASSYREAQETQYF. DNA for the CDR3: TGTGCCAGCAGTTATCGGGAGGCCCAAGAGACCCAGTACTTC. The chain links TRBV2 to TRBJ2-5; 7 nucleotides agree with TRBD2. The CDR3 runs 14 residues. V gave up 5 bases and J gave up 1 base; unmatched junction bases: 4. Germline values: CDR1 SNHLY, CDR2 FYNNEI.

The chain joins TRBV27 to TRBJ1-5; weak D call: TRBD1 (5 bases). V lost 4 bases and J 5 bases, leaving 15 bases between the germline ends. CDR1 MNHEY and CDR2 SMNVEV come from the germline V gene (reference sequence). The CDR3 has 15 residues. Here the CDR3 DNA reads TGTGCCAGCAGTTCCGGGGACTGGGGAGATCAGCCCCAGCATTTT. Its translation: CASSSGDWGDQPQHF.